What follows are 23 T cell receptor beta chains derived from one specimen sequenced in a study of blood T cell repertoires in COVID-19. Sequencing was performed with immunoSEQ multiplex PCR; in TCRdb, only in-frame clones are kept and a portion is missing. The repertoire consists of a few hundred thousand clones, with about 91% occurring once and the leading ten covering over 1.1%. Sequencing was performed on peripheral blood. The receptors come from a man at least 80 years old with acute or convalescent COVID-19.

This rearrangement joins TRBV29-1 to TRBJ1-1; perhaps TRBD1 as D (6 bases). CDR1 and CDR2 (germline): SQVTM, ANQGSEA. V was shortened by 7 bases and J by 3 bases, with 24 bases between the two germline ends. This CDR3 is built from 16 residues. CDR3 residues: CSAEIRATGLDTEAFF. The CDR3, as DNA: TGCAGCGCCGAAATCCGGGCGACAGGTCTAGACACTGAAGCTTTCTTT.

The chain joins TRBV5-1 to TRBJ1-2; 7 positions match TRBD1. The germline V gene has CDR1 SGHRS and CDR2 YFSETQ. The V and J ends lost 0 bases and 7 bases, in that order; junction bases with no gene match: 21. The CDR3 is 19 residues long. The CDR3 DNA is TGCGCCAGCAGCTTGGGAAAAGACAGGGCTTCTCAAGAAGTATCTGGCTACACCTTC. Protein sequence: CASSLGKDRASQEVSGYTF.

V usage is TRBV4-3 and J usage is TRBJ2-3; D unclear. The CDR3 sequence is 13 residues long. Trimming took 0 bases from V and 10 from J, leaving 11 bases between them. CDR1 and CDR2 from the germline V gene are LGHNA and YSLEER. CDR3 region: CASSQDSRFAQYF. The CDR3 DNA is TGCGCCAGCAGCCAAGATTCCCGGTTTGCGCAGTATTTT.

CDR3 bases: TGTGCCAGTAGTATCCGGGAAGTAAACTATGGCTACACCTTC. Its translation: CASSIREVNYGYTF. V and J are TRBV19 and TRBJ1-2; D gene uncertain. This CDR3 comprises 14 residues. Germline V gene data show CDR1 as LNHDA and CDR2 as SQIVND (reference sequence). V lost 3 bases to trimming and J lost 2 bases, with 10 bases between them.

The gene calls are TRBV19 and TRBJ2-7; maybe TRBD1 (5 bases). CDR1 and CDR2 from the germline V gene are LNHDA and SQIVND (reference sequence). The CDR3 extends over 14 amino acids. The germline V and J ends were trimmed by 6 bases and 0 bases, with 12 bases remaining between them. For the CDR3, the DNA is TGTGCCAGTAGATTAGACAGTGGCTCCTACGAGCAGTACTTC. Protein: CASRLDSGSYEQYF.

This chain joins TRBV5-4 and TRBJ2-3; D is possibly TRBD1 (6 bases). The length of the CDR3 is 16 residues. Trimming removed 1 base at V and 6 bases at J, with 18 bases between. Looked up from germline, CDR1 is SGHNT and CDR2 is YYREEE (reference sequence). CDR3 protein: CASSLRTAGPGDTQYF. For the CDR3, the DNA is TGTGCCAGCAGCTTGCGGACAGCCGGCCCGGGGGATACGCAGTATTTT.

The chain combines TRBV27 with TRBJ1-4, with 7 bases aligning to TRBD1. The CDR3 loop spans 18 amino acids. Germline trimming cut 6 bases from V and 0 bases from J; bases unmatched to any gene: 13. Germline CDR1 reads MNHEY; CDR2 reads SMNVEV (reference sequence). CDR3 coding DNA: TGTGCCAGCAGCAAGTCAGGGGGACAAATTGCAACTAATGAAAAACTGTTTTTT. It is translated as CASSKSGGQIATNEKLFF.

This chain links TRBV7-2 with TRBJ2-7, with 8 bases lining up with TRBD2. The ends lost 5 bases at V and 6 bases at J; junction bases unmatched: 9. Per germline, CDR1 SGHTA and CDR2 FQGNSA. The CDR3 has 14 amino acids. The CDR3 sequence is CASSIHGTRGEQYF. The DNA for the CDR3 is TGTGCCAGCAGCATACACGGGACTAGGGGCGAGCAGTACTTC.

This rearrangement joins TRBV6-5 to TRBJ2-1; D unresolved. V was clipped by 7 bases and J by 9 bases, with 16 bases between them. The CDR3 totals 13 residues. Germline V gene sequence: CDR1 MNHEY, CDR2 SVGAGI. CDR3 bases: TGTGCCAGCACCGCGACCCGGAGTGGTGAGCAGTTCTTC. Its translation is CASTATRSGEQFF.

The V call is TRBV25-1, the J call TRBJ1-2; D ambiguous. Trimming removed 4 bases at V and 0 bases at J, with 6 bases between. The germline V gene encodes CDR1 MGHDK and CDR2 SYGVNS. The CDR3 runs 13 residues. This CDR3 reads CASSVLANYGYTF. The CDR3 DNA follows: TGTGCCAGCAGTGTGCTAGCTAACTATGGCTACACCTTC.

The chain employs TRBV7-2 and TRBJ2-2; TRBD2 matches 16 bases. The CDR3 has 17 amino acids. CDR1 is SGHTA and CDR2 is FQGNSA in the germline V gene. V dropped 6 bases and J dropped 7; count of bases not matched to a gene: 8. DNA of the CDR3: TGTGCCAGCAGAACGGGACTAGCGGGAGGGCCAGGCGGGGAGCTGTTTTTT. Encoded protein: CASRTGLAGGPGGELFF.

On this clone: Germline and junction disagree at one end, which may indicate a read error. The chain is built from TRBV10-3 and TRBJ2-1, with 7 bases aligning to TRBD2. CDR1 ENHRY and CDR2 SYGVKD come from the germline V gene. The CDR3 runs 14 residues. The CDR3 bases are TGTGCCATCAGTGGGGGGGGATCCTCCAATGAGCAGTTCTTC. It translates to CAISGGGSSNEQFF.

V gene TRBV5-3 combines with J gene TRBJ2-7; 10 bases agree with TRBD1. TRBV5-3 counts as an open reading frame of uncertain function. Unmatched junction bases numbered 3, after V lost 7 bases and J lost 5 bases. CDR3 length equals 12 residues. CDR3 loop: CARRDRGDEQYF. CDR3 coding DNA: TGTGCCAGACGGGACAGGGGAGACGAGCAGTACTTC.

This clone was seen only once. The sample holds other DNA sequences that translate to the same CDR3. The chain is built from TRBV5-1 and TRBJ1-3; tentatively, D is TRBD1 (5 bases). Germline V lookup: CDR1 SGHRS, CDR2 YFSETQ. CDR3 length: 14 residues. Trimming took 0 bases from V and 3 from J, leaving 7 bases between them. As DNA, the CDR3 is TGCGCCAGCAGCTTGGACGGGGGTGGAAACACCATATATTTT. This codes for CASSLDGGGNTIYF.

The V gene is TRBV2, the J gene TRBJ1-1, with 7 positions matching TRBD1. The ends lost 5 bases at V and 7 bases at J; junction bases unmatched: 4. CDR3 length: 12 residues. From germline, CDR1 is SNHLY and CDR2 FYNNEI. CDR3 sequence (DNA): TGTGCCAGCAGTTTTACAGGGGTTGAAGCTTTCTTT. This gives the protein CASSFTGVEAFF.

The chain carries TRBV7-6 and TRBJ2-7, with 8 bases lining up with TRBD2. This CDR3 region has 16 residues. Looked up from germline, CDR1 is SGHVS and CDR2 is FNYEAQ. V gave up 1 base and J gave up 6 bases; unmatched junction bases: 11. Here the CDR3 reads CASSLGGAGGPSEQYF. CDR3 nucleotides: TGTGCCAGCAGCTTAGGAGGGGCGGGAGGTCCGTCCGAGCAGTACTTC. Using reference TRBV7-6 and TRBJ2-7 for the parts outside the CDR3, the full variable domain is GAGVSQSPRYKVTKRGQDVALRCDPISGHVSLYWYRQALGQGPEFLTYFNYEAQQDKSGLPNDRFSAERPEGSISTLTIQRTEQRDSAMYRCASSLGGAGGPSEQYFGPGTRLTVT.

This chain joins TRBV6-6 and TRBJ1-5; 8 positions match TRBD1. J was trimmed by 4 bases and V by 2 bases; bases with no gene match: 7. The CDR3 runs 16 residues. Germline loops: CDR1 MNHNY, CDR2 SVGAGI (reference sequence). CDR3 loop: CASSYGEQGGNQPQHF. The CDR3 coding sequence is TGTGCCAGCAGTTACGGGGAACAGGGGGGGAATCAGCCCCAGCATTTT.

The rearrangement joins TRBV7-3 to TRBJ2-7; possibly TRBD2 for D (6 bases). The CDR3 totals 15 residues. From germline, CDR1 is SGHTA and CDR2 FQGTGA. The V end was cut by 0 bases, the J end by 0 bases, with 9 bases between. The CDR3 region has the DNA TGTGCCAGCAGCTTAACTTCCGGGAGCTCCTACGAGCAGTACTTC. It yields the protein CASSLTSGSSYEQYF. Drawing the rest from reference TRBV7-3 and TRBJ2-7, the complete variable domain is GAGVSQTPSNKVTEKGKYVELRCDPISGHTALYWYRQSLGQGPEFLIYFQGTGAADDSGLPNDRFFAVRPEGSVSTLKIQRTERGDSAVYLCASSLTSGSSYEQYFGPGTRLTVT.

This chain links TRBV27 with TRBJ2-7, with D tentatively TRBD2 (5 bases). The V gene lost 11 bases and the J gene lost 1 base, with 12 bases spanning the gap. Germline values: CDR1 MNHEY, CDR2 SMNVEV (reference sequence). The CDR3 extends over 12 amino acids. DNA of the CDR3: TGTGCCTCCGGAAGAGGGTCCTACGAGCAGTACTTC. This encodes CASGRGSYEQYF.

This chain uses TRBV6-5 with TRBJ2-2; D not resolved. Germline V gene data show CDR1 as MNHEY and CDR2 as SVGAGI. The CDR3 totals 11 residues. V lost 8 bases and J lost 8, with 9 bases in between. CDR3 protein: CASLFLGELFF. CDR3 in DNA: TGTGCCAGCCTGTTTTTAGGGGAGCTGTTTTTT.

The chain is built from TRBV11-2 and TRBJ1-1; perhaps TRBD1 as D (6 bases). Germline CDR1 SGHAT, CDR2 FQNNGV. V lost 7 bases to trimming and J lost 6 bases, with 21 bases between them. The CDR3 has 15 residues. The DNA of the CDR3 is TGTGCCAGCACCTTCTCGACAGGCCGTATCTCTGAAGCTTTCTTT. Translating it yields CASTFSTGRISEAFF.

The chain combines TRBV7-2 with TRBJ1-5; D is unclear. CDR3 length: 13 residues. CDR1 and CDR2 from the germline V gene are SGHTA and FQGNSA. V was pared by 0 bases and J by 5 bases, with 5 bases between. The CDR3 is CASSLAQYQPQHF. The CDR3 region has the DNA TGTGCCAGCAGCTTAGCGCAGTATCAGCCCCAGCATTTT.

This clone was observed a handful of times. This rearrangement joins TRBV15 to TRBJ1-5, with D perhaps matching TRBD1 (6 bases). The CDR3 is 15 residues long. The germline V gene encodes CDR1 LNHNV and CDR2 YYDKDF (reference sequence). V lost 0 bases to trimming and J lost 4 bases, with 10 bases between them. CDR3 sequence (DNA): TGTGCCACCAGCAGAGACAGGGGAGTTAATCAGCCCCAGCATTTT. Its protein is CATSRDRGVNQPQHF.